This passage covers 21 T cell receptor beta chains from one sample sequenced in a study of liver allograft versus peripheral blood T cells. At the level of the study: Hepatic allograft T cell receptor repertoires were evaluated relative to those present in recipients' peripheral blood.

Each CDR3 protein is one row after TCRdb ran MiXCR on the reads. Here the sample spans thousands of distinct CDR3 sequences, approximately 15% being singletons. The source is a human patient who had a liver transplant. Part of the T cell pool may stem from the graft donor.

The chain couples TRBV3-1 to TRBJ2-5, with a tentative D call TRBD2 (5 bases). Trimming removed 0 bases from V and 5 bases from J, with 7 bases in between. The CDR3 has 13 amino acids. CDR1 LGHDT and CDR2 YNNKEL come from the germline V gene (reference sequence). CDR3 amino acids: CASSQEGGETQYF. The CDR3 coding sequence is TGTGCCAGCAGCCAAGAAGGAGGCGAGACCCAGTACTTC.

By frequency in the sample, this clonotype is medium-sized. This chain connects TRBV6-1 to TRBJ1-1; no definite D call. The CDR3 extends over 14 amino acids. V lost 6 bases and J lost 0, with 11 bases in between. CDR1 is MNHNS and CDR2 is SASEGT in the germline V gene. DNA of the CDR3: TGTGCCAGCAGATGGGTCCTGATGAACACTGAAGCTTTCTTT. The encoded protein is CASRWVLMNTEAFF.

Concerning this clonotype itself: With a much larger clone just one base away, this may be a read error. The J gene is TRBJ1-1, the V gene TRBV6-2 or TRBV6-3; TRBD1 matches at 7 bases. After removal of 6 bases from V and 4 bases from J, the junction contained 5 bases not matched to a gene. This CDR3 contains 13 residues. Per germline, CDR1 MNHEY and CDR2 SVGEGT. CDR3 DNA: TGTGCCAGCAGGCGACAGGGAGGCACTGAAGCTTTCTTT. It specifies CASRRQGGTEAFF.

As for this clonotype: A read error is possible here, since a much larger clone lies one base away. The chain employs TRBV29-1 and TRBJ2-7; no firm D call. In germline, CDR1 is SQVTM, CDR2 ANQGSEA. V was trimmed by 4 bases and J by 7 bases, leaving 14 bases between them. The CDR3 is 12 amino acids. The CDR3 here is CSVVYPASEQYF. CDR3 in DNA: TGCAGCGTTGTCTATCCGGCTTCTGAGCAGTACTTC.

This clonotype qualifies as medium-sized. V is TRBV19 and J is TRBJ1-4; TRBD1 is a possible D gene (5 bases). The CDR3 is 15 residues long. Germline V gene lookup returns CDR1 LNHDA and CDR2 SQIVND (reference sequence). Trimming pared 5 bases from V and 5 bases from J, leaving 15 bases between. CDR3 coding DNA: TGTGCCAGTAGTGCTCCACAGCGGGGGAATGAAAAACTGTTTTTT. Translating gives CASSAPQRGNEKLFF.

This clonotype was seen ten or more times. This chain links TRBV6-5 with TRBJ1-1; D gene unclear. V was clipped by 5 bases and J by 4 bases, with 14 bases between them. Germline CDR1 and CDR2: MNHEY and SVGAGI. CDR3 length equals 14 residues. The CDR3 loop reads CASSTRPRGTEAFF. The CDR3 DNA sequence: TGTGCCAGCAGTACCAGGCCGCGTGGCACTGAAGCTTTCTTT.

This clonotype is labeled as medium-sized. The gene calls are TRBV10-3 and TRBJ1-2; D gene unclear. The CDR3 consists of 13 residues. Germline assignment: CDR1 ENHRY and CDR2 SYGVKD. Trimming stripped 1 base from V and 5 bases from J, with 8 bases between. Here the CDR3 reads CAISEYGEYGYTF. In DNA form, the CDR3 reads TGTGCCATCAGTGAGTACGGGGAGTATGGCTACACCTTC.

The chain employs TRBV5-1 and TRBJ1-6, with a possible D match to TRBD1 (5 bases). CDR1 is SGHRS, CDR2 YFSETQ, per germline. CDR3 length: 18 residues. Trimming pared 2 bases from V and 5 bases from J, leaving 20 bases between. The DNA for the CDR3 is TGCGCCAGCAGCTTCGGGGACCGAGCCCTTACCGATAATTCACCCCTCCACTTT. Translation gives CASSFGDRALTDNSPLHF.

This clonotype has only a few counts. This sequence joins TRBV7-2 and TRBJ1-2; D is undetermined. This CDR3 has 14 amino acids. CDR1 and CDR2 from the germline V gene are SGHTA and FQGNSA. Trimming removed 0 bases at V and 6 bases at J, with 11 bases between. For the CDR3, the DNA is TGTGCCAGCAGCTTAGCGCTGGCCTCGGATGGCTACACCTTC. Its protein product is CASSLALASDGYTF.

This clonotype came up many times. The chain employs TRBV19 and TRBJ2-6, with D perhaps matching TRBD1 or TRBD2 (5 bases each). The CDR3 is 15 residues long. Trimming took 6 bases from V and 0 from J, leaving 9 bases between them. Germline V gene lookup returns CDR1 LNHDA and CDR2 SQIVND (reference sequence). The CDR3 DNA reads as TGTGCCAGTAGATCAGGGAGCTCTGGGGCCAACGTCCTGACTTTC. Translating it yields CASRSGSSGANVLTF. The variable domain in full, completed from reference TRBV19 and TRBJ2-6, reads DGGITQSPKYLFRKEGQNVTLSCEQNLNHDAMYWYRQDPGQGLRLIYYSQIVNDFQKGDIAEGYSVSREKKESFPLTVTSAQKNPTAFYLCASRSGSSGANVLTFGAGSRLTVL.

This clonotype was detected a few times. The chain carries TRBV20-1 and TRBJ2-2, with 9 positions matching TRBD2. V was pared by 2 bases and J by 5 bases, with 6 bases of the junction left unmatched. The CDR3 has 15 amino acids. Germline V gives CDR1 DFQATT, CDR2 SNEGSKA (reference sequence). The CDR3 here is CSARPPAGGTGELFF. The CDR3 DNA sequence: TGCAGTGCTAGACCCCCAGCGGGGGGTACCGGGGAGCTGTTTTTT.

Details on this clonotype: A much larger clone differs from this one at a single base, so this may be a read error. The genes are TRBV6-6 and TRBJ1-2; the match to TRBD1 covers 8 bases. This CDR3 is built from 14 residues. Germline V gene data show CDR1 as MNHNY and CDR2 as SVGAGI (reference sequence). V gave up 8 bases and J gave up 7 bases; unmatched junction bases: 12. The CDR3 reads CASCGPDRVTGYTF. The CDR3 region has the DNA TGTGCCAGCTGTGGACCGGACAGGGTGACTGGCTACACCTTC.

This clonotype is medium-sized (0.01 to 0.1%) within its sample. CDR3: CASSPRRGNSYEQYF. The CDR3 region has the DNA TGTGCCAGCTCACCCCGCCGGGGAAACTCCTACGAGCAGTACTTC. This rearrangement joins TRBV18 to TRBJ2-7; D is possibly TRBD2 (5 bases). This CDR3 is 15 amino acids long. Germline V gene sequence: CDR1 KGHSH, CDR2 LQKENI. Deletions cut 3 bases from V and 0 bases from J, with 12 bases between.

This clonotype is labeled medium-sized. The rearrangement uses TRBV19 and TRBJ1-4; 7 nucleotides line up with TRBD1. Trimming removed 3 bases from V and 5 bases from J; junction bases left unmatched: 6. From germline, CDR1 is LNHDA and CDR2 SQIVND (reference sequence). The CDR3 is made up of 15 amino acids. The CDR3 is CASSIWGRGNEKLFF. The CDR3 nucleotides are TGTGCCAGTAGTATCTGGGGCAGGGGGAATGAAAAACTGTTTTTT.

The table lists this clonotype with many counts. The CDR3 DNA reads as TGCAGTGCTAGAGATGTGGGAGGGGTACCCTATGGCTACACCTTC. Its translation: CSARDVGGVPYGYTF. V and J are TRBV20-1 and TRBJ1-2; a possible D gene is TRBD1 (5 bases). The germline gives CDR1 DFQATT, CDR2 SNEGSKA (reference sequence). Trimming pared 0 bases from V and 4 bases from J, leaving 15 bases between. The CDR3 is 15 residues long.

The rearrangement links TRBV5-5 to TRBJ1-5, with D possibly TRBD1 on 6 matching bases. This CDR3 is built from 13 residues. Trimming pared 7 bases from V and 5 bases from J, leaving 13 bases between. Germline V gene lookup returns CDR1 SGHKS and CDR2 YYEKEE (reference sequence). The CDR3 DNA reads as TGTGCCAGCGGCCGGGACACCGATCAGCCCCAGCATTTT. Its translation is CASGRDTDQPQHF.

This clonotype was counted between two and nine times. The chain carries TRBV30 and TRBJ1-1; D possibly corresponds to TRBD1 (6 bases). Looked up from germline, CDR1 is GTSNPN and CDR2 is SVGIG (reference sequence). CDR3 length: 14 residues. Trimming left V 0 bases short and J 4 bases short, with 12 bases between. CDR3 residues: CAWSVLWGPTEAFF. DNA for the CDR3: TGTGCCTGGAGTGTACTCTGGGGGCCCACTGAAGCTTTCTTT.

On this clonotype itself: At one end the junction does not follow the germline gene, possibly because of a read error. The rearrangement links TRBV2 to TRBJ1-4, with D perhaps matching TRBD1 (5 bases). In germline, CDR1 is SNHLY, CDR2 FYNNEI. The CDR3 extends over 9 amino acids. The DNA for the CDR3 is TGTGCCAGCGGGGACCCACTTCGCTTT. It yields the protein CASGDPLRF.

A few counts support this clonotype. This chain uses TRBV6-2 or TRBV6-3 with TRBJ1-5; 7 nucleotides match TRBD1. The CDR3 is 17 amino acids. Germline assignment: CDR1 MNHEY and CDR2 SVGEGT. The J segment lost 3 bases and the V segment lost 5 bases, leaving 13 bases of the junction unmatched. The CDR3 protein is CASSPDRAPAPNQPQHF. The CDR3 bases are TGTGCCAGCAGTCCCGACAGGGCCCCGGCCCCCAATCAGCCCCAGCATTTT.

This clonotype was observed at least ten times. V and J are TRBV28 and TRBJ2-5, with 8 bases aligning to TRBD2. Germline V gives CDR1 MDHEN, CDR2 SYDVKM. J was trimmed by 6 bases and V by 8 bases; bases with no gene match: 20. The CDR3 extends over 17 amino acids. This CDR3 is CASHTASGGGRGQTQYF. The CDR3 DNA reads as TGTGCCAGCCACACGGCTTCGGGGGGGGGCCGAGGACAGACCCAGTACTTC.

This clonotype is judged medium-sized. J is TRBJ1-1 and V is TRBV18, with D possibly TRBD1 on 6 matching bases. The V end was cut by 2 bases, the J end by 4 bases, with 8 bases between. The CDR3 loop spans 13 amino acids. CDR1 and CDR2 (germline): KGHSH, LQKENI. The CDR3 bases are TGTGCCAGCTCACCAAGACAGGCCACTGAAGCTTTCTTT. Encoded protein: CASSPRQATEAFF.